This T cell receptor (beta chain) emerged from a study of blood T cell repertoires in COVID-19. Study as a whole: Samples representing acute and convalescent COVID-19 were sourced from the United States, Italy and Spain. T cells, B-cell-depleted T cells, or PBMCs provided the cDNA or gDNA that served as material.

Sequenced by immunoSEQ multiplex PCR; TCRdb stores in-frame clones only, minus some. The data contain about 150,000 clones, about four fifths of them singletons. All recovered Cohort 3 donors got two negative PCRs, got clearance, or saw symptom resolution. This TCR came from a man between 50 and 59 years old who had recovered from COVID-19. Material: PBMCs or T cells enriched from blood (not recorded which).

The CDR3 region is CASSLKLAGVGEQFF. The CDR3 region has the DNA TGTGCCAGCAGCTTAAAACTAGCGGGGGTCGGCGAGCAGTTCTTC. This chain links TRBV7-3 with TRBJ2-1; 11 positions agree with TRBD2. The CDR3 runs to 15 residues. The germline V gene has CDR1 SGHTA and CDR2 FQGTGA. Unmatched junction bases numbered 6, after V lost 1 base and J lost 10 bases.